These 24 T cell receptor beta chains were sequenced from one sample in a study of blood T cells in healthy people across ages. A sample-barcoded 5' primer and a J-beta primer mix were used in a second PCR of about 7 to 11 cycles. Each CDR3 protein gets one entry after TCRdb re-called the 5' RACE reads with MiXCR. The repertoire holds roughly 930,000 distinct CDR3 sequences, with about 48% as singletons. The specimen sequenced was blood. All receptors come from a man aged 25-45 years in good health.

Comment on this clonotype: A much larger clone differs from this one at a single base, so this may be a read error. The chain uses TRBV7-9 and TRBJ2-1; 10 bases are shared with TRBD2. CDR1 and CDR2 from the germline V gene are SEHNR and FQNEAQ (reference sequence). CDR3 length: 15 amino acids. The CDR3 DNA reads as TGTACCAGCAGCCAGAATAGCGGGGGGAACAATGAGCAGTTCTTC. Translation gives CTSSQNSGGNNEQFF. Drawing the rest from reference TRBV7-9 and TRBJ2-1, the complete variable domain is DTGVSQNPRHKITKRGQNVTFRCDPISEHNRLYWYRQTLGQGPEFLTYFQNEAQLEKSRLLSDRFSAERPKGSFSTLEIQRTEQGDSAMYLCTSSQNSGGNNEQFFGPGTRLTVL.

The CDR3 region is CATPSGIAQYF. The CDR3 DNA reads TGTGCCACCCCCAGCGGGATCGCGCAGTATTTT. The rearrangement uses TRBV28 and TRBJ2-3, with TRBD2 matching 7 bases. The ends lost 10 bases at V and 10 bases at J; junction bases unmatched: 8. CDR1 MDHEN and CDR2 SYDVKM come from the germline V gene. CDR3 length equals 11 residues.

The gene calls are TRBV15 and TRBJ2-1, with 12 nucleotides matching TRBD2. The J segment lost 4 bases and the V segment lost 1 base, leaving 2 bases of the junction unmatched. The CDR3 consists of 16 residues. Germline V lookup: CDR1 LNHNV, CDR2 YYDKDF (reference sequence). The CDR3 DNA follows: TGTGCCACCAGCAGAGCAACTAGCGGGGGGTACAATGAGCAGTTCTTC. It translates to CATSRATSGGYNEQFF.

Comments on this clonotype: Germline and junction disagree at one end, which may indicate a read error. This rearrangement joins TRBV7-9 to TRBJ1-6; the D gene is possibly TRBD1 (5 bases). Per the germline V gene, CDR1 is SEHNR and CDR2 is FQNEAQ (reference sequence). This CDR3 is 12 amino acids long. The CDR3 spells CSSSPGNSPLHF. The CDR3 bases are TGTTCCAGCAGTCCAGGGAATTCACCCCTCCACTTT.

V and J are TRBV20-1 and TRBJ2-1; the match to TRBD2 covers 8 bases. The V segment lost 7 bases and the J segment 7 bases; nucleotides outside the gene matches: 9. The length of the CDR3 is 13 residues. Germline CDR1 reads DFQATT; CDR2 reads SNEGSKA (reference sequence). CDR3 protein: CSGRAGGFNEQFF. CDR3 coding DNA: TGCAGTGGAAGGGCGGGGGGTTTTAATGAGCAGTTCTTC.

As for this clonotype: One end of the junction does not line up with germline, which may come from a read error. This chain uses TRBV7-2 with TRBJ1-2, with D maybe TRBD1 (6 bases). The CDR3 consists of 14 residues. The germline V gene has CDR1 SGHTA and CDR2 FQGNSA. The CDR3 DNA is TGCGCCAGCAGCCTTGACGGGACAAACAATGGCTACACCTTC. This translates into CASSLDGTNNGYTF.

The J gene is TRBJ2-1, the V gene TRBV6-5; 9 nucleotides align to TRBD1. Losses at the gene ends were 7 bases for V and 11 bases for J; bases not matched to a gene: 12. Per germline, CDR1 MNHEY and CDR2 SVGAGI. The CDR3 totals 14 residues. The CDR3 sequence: CASTQGTGIPKQFF. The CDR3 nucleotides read TGTGCCAGCACTCAAGGGACAGGGATTCCAAAGCAGTTCTTC.

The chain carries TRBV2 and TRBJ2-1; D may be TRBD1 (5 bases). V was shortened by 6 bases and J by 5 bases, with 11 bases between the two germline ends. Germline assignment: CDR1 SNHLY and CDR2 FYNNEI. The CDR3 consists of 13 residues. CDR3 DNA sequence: TGTGCCAGCAGGCCGGACACAAACAATGAGCAGTTCTTC. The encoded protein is CASRPDTNNEQFF.

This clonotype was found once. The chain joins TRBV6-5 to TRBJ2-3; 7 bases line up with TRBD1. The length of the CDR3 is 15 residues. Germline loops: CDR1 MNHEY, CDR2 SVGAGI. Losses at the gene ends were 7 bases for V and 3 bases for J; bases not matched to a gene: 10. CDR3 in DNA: TGTGCCAGCAAAAGACAGGGAGTTGGGACAGATACGCAGTATTTT. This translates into CASKRQGVGTDTQYF.

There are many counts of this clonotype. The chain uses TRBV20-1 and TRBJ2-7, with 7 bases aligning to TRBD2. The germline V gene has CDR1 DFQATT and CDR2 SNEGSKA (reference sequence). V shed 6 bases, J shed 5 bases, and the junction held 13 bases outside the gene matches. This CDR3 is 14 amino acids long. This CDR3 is CSAVRSSGVDEQYF. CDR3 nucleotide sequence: TGCAGTGCCGTCAGGTCTAGCGGCGTCGACGAGCAGTACTTC.

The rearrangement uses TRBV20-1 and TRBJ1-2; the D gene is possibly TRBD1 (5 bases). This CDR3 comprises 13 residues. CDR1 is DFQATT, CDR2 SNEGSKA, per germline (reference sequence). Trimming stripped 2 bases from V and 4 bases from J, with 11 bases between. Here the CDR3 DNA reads TGCAGTGCTAGATCCAGGGACGCCTATGGCTACACCTTC. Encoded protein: CSARSRDAYGYTF.

For the CDR3, the DNA is TGTGCCACCAGCCCCTCTGCCATGTACCAAGAGACCCAGTACTTC. Translated, it gives CATSPSAMYQETQYF. The chain couples TRBV15 to TRBJ2-5; D is uncertain. V dropped 5 bases and J dropped 0 bases, with 13 bases sitting between them. This CDR3 has 15 residues. The germline V gene encodes CDR1 LNHNV and CDR2 YYDKDF (reference sequence).

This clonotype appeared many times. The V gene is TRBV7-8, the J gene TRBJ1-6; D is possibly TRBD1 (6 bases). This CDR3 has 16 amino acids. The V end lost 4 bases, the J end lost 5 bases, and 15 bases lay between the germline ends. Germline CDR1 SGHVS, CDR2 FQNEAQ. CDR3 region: CASSWARQANNSPLHF. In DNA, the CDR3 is TGTGCCAGCAGCTGGGCCAGACAGGCTAATAATTCACCCCTCCACTTT. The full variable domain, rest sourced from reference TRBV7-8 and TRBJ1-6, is GAGVSQSPRYKVAKRGQDVALRCDPISGHVSLFWYQQALGQGPEFLTYFQNEAQLDKSGLPSDRFFAERPEGSVSTLKIQRTQQEDSAVYLCASSWARQANNSPLHFGNGTRLTVT.

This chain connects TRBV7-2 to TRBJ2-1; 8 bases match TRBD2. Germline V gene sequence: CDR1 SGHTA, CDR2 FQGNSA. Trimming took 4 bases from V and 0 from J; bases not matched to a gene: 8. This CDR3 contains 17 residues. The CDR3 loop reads CASSWAAGASSYNEQFF. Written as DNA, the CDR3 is TGTGCCAGCAGCTGGGCAGCGGGGGCCAGCTCCTACAATGAGCAGTTCTTC.

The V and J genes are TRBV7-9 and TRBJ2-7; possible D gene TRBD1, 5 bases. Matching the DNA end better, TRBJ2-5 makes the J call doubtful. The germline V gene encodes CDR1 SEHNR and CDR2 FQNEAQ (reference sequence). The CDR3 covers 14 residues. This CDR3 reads CASSLSHPGETQYF. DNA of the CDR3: TGTGCCAGCAGCTTATCCCACCCAGGGGAGACCCAGTACTTC.

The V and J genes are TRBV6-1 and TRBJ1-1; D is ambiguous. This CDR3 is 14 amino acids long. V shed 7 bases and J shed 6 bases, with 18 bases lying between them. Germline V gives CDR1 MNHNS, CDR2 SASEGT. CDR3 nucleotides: TGTGCCAGCACCAAGGGCGGGTCTGTGTCTGAAGCTTTCTTT. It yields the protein CASTKGGSVSEAFF.

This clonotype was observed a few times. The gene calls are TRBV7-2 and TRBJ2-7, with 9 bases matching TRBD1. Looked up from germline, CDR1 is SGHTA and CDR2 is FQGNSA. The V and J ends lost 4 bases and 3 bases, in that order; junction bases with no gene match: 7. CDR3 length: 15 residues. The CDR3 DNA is TGTGCCAGCAGCTCTGCCGGGACAGGGTACTACGAGCAGTACTTC. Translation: CASSSAGTGYYEQYF.

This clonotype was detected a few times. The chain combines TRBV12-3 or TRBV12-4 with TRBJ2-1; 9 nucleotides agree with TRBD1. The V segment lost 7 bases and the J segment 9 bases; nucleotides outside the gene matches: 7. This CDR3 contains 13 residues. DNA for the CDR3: TGTGCCAGCAATCTGGGACAGGGTCCTGAGCAGTTCTTC. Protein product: CASNLGQGPEQFF.

As DNA, the CDR3 is TGTGCCAGCAGCGTAGATGAGGGGAACCAAGAGACCCAGTACTTC. This codes for CASSVDEGNQETQYF. V usage is TRBV9 and J usage is TRBJ2-5; D possibly uses TRBD1 or TRBD2 (5 bases each). The CDR3 runs to 15 residues. In germline, CDR1 is SGDLS, CDR2 YYNGEE. V lost 0 bases to trimming and J lost 0 bases, with 9 bases between them.

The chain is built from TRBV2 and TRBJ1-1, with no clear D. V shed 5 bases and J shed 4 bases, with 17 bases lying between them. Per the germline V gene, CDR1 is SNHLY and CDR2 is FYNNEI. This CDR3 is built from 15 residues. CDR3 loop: CASSPITSGLTEAFF. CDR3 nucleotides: TGTGCCAGCAGTCCTATTACTTCGGGTCTCACTGAAGCTTTCTTT.

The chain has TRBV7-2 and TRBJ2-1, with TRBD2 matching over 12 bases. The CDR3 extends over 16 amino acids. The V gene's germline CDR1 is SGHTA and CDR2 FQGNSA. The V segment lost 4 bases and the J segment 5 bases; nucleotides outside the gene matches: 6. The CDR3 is CASSSWTSGEHNEQFF. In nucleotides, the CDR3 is TGTGCCAGCAGCTCCTGGACTAGCGGGGAGCACAATGAGCAGTTCTTC.

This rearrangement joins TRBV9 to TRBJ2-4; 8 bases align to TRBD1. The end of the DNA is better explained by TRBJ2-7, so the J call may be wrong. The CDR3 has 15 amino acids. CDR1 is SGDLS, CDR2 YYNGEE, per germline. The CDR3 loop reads CASSGGSTGAYEQYF. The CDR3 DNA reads TGTGCCAGCAGCGGAGGATCGACAGGGGCCTACGAGCAGTACTTC.

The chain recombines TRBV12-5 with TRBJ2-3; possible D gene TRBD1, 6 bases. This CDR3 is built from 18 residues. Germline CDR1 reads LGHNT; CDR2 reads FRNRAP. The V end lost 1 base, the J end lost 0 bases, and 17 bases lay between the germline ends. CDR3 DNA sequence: TGTGCTAGTGGTTTGGCCGGAAAGGGGGAAGAGAGCACAGATACGCAGTATTTT. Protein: CASGLAGKGEESTDTQYF.

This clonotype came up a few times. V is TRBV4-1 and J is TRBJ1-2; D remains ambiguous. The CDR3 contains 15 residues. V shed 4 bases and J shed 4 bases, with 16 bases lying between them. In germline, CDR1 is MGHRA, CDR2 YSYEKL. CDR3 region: CASSRETAAAYGYTF. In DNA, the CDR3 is TGCGCCAGCAGCCGGGAAACCGCCGCCGCCTATGGCTACACCTTC.